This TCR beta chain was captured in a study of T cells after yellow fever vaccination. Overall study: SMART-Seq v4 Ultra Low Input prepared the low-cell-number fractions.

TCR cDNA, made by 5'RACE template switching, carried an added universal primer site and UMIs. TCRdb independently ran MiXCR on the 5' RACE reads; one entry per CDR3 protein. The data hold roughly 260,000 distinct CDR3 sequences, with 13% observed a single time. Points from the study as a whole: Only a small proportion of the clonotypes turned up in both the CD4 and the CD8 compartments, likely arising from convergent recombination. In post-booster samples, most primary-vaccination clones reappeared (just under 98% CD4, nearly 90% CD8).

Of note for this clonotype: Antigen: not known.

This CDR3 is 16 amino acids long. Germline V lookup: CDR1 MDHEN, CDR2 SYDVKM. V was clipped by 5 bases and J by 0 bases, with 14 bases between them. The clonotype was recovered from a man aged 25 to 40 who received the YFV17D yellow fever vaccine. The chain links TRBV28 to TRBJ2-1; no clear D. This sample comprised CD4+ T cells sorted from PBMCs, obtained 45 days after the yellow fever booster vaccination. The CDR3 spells CASSTRGPSSYNEQFF. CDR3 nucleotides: TGTGCCAGCAGTACCCGCGGACCTAGCTCCTACAATGAGCAGTTCTTC.